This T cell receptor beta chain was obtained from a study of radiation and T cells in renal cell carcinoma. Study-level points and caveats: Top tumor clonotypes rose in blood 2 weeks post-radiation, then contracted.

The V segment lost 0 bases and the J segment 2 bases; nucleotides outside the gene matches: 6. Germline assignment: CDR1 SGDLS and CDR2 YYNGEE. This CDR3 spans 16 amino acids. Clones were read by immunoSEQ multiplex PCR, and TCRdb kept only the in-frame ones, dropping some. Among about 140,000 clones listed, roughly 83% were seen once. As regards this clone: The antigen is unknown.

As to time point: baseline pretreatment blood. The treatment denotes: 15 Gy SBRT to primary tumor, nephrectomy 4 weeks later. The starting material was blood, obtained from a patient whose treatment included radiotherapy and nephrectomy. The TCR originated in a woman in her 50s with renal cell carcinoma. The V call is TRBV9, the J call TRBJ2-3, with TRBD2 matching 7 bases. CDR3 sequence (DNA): TGTGCCAGCAGCGTAGTAAGCGGGGCACCCACAGATACGCAGTATTTT. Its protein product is CASSVVSGAPTDTQYF. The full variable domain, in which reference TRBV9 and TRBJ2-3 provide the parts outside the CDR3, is DSGVTQTPKHLITATGQRVTLRCSPRSGDLSVYWYQQSLDQGLQFLIQYYNGEERAKGNILERFSAQQFPDLHSELNLSSLELGDSALYFCASSVVSGAPTDTQYFGPGTRLTVL.